This T cell receptor beta chain is drawn from a study of PD-1 blockade in mismatch repair-deficient tumors. About the study: All were previously treated, progressing patients with some twelve mismatch repair-deficient cancer types.

The V gene's germline CDR1 is SGHNT and CDR2 YENEEA. The CDR3 totals 14 residues. Between the trimmed V and J ends, which lost 7 bases and 1 base, there was a span of 14 bases. TCRdb keeps only in-frame clones here, not all; method: immunoSEQ multiplex PCR. This table holds roughly 53,000 clones, approximately 80% found once. This receptor was identified in an adult with mismatch repair-deficient cancer. The sequencing used peripheral blood, collected 4 weeks after starting pembrolizumab. The rearrangement joins TRBV11-3 to TRBJ2-7; maybe TRBD2 (5 bases). The CDR3 reads CASNPGGGSYEQYF. CDR3 DNA: TGTGCCAGCAACCCAGGAGGAGGATCCTACGAGCAGTACTTC.